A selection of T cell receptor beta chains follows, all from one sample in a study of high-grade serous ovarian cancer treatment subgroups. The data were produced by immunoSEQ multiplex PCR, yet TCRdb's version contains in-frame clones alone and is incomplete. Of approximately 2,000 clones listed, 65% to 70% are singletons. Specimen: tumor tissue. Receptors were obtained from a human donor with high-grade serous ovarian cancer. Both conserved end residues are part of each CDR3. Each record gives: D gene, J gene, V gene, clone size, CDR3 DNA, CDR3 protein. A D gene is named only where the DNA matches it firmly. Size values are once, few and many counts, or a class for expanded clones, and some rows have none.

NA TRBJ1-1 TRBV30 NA TGTGCCTGGAGGGCCGACAGGAGGACTGAAGCTTTCTTT CAWRADRRTEAFF
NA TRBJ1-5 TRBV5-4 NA TGTGCCAGCAGCCAAGAAGGTACAGGGTTCAATCAGCCCCAGCATTTT CASSQEGTGFNQPQHF
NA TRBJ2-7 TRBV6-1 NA TGTGCCAGCAGTGAAACCCTATGGGACGACGAGCAGTACTTC CASSETLWDDEQYF
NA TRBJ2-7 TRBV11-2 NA TGCGCCAGCAGCCATAGGACGGAGACGTCCGAGCAGTACTTC CASSHRTETSEQYF
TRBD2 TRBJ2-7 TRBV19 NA TGTGCCAGTAGTTTCGGACTAGCGACAGGATACGAGCAGTACTTC CASSFGLATGYEQYF
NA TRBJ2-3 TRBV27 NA TGTGCCAGCAGTCGATCGGGGGCCTTTAGCACAGATACGCAGTATTTT CASSRSGAFSTDTQYF
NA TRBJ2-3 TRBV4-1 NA TGCGCCAGCAGCCTCACGGACAGCACAGATACGCAGTATTTT CASSLTDSTDTQYF
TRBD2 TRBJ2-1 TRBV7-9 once TGTGCCAGCGCGAAGGGGGGACTAGCGGGAGTCAGAGTACACAATGAGCAGTTCTTC CASAKGGLAGVRVHNEQFF
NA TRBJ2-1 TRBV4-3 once TGCGCCAGCAGCTCTGACGGGGGGCGGTACAATGAGCAGTTCTTC CASSSDGGRYNEQFF
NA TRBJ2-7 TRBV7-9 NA TGTGCCAGCAGCTCTCAGGGGTACGAGCAGTACTTC CASSSQGYEQYF
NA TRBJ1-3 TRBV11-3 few TGTGCCAGCAGCCGAGGAGTATCTGGAAACACCATATATTTT CASSRGVSGNTIYF
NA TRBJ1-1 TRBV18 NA TGTGCCAGCTCACCGACAGTAATGAACACTGAAGCTTTCTTT CASSPTVMNTEAFF
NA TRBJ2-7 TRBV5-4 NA TGTGCCAGCAGCTTGGATCGCGAGAGCTACGAGCAGTACTTC CASSLDRESYEQYF
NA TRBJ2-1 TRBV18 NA TGTGCCAGCTCACCCCCTGAGGGGGGCCCACGAACCAACAATGAGCAGTTCTTC CASSPPEGGPRTNNEQFF
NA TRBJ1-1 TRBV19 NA TGTGCCAGTACCTCTTCAGGGGTGAACACTGAAGCTTTCTTT CASTSSGVNTEAFF
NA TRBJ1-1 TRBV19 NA TGTGCCAGTAGTATCACGTTGAACACTGAAGCTTTCTTT CASSITLNTEAFF
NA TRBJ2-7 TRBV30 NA TGTGCCTGGGGGACATCTATCTACGAGCAGTACTTC CAWGTSIYEQYF
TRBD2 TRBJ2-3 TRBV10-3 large TGTGCCATCAAACAGCGGGAGGACACAGATACGCAGTATTTT CAIKQREDTDTQYF
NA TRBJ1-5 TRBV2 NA TGTGCCAGCAGCAGTAGGACAGCAAGCAATCAGCCCCAGCATTTT CASSSRTASNQPQHF
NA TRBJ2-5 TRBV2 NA TGTGCCAGGGATGACCGACTAGGCTTCCAAGAGACCCAGTACTTC CARDDRLGFQETQYF
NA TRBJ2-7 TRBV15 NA TGTGCCACCAGTTCGGGGGCCTCCTACGAGCAGTACTTC CATSSGASYEQYF
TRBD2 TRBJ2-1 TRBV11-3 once TGTGCCAGCAGCCCGGGGGGACTAGCCTCCTACAATGAGCAGTTCTTC CASSPGGLASYNEQFF
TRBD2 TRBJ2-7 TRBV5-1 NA TGCGCCAGCAGCTTGGGGCCTAGCGGGGGGGCGTGGTACGAGCAGTACTTC CASSLGPSGGAWYEQYF
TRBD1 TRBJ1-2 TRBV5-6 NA TGTGCCAGCAGCTTGTACAGGGGGCTGATCTATGGCTACACCTTC CASSLYRGLIYGYTF
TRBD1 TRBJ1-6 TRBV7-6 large TGTGCCAGCAGCTTAATTGGGGGGGACAGGAGCTCCGAGGGGCATTCACCCCTCCACTTT CASSLIGGDRSSEGHSPLHF
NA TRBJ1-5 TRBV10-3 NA TGTGCCATCAGTGAGGGACTCCCCGGGAATCAGCCCCAGCATTTT CAISEGLPGNQPQHF
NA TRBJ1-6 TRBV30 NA TGTGCCTGGAGAGAAGGTGGCCCTCCCCTCCACTTT CAWREGGPPLHF
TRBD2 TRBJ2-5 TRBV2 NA TGTGCCAGCAGCGGATTAGCGGGGGGGCAAGAGACCCAGTACTTC CASSGLAGGQETQYF
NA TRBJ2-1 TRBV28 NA TGTGCCAGCAGCAAACCAGCACTTTACAATGAGCAGTTCTTC CASSKPALYNEQFF
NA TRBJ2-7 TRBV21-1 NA TGTGCCAGCAGCCAGCAAAGGTGTACTAGTTCCTACGAGCAGTACTTC CASSQQRCTSSYEQYF
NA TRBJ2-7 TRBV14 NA TGTGCCAGCAGCCAAGATATCGGGGCAGGGAGCATCTACGAGCAGTACTTC CASSQDIGAGSIYEQYF
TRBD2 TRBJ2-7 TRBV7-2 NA TGTGCCAGCAGCTTTAGCGGGAGATTCCACGAGCAGTACTTC CASSFSGRFHEQYF
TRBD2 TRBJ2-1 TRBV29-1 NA TGCAGCGTACCTTCCCGGGACTACTCCTACAATGAGCAGTTCTTC CSVPSRDYSYNEQFF
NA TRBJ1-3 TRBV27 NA TGTGCCAGCAGAAGGACAGCCTCTGGAAACACCATATATTTT CASRRTASGNTIYF
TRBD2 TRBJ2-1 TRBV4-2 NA TGTGCCAGCAGCCAAGACACTAGCGGCGATGAGCAGTTCTTC CASSQDTSGDEQFF
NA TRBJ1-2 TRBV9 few TGTGCCAGCAGCGTAGGGGGCGACTATGGCTACACCTTC CASSVGGDYGYTF
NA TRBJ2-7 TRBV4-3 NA TGCGCCAGCAGCCAAGATCACCGGGGCCCCTACGAGCAGTACTTC CASSQDHRGPYEQYF
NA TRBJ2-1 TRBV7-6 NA TGTGCCAGCAGCACCTCCCAGGGAGGTGAGCAGTTCTTC CASSTSQGGEQFF
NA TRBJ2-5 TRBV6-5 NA TGTGCCAGCAGTTACGCGGGTGAGACCCAGTACTTC CASSYAGETQYF
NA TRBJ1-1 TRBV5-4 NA TGTGCCAGCAGCTTGAGTGTGGGGAACACTGAAGCTTTCTTT CASSLSVGNTEAFF
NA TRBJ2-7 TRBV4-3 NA TGCGCCAGCAGCCAAGATCACCGGGGCCCCTACGAGCAGTACTTC CASSQDHRGPYEQYF
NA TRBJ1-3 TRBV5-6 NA TGTGCCAGCAGCTTGTCTCCAGGGATATCTGGAAACACCATATATTTT CASSLSPGISGNTIYF
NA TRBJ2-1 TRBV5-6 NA TGTGCCAGCAGCTTGCGGGGGGCCGGGGGTAGTGAGCAGTTCTTC CASSLRGAGGSEQFF
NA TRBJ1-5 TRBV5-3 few TGTGCCAGAAGCTTGAAATTCGGCTGTATCAGATCTTCGGCCACAAAGGGGGGCAATCAGCCCCAGCATTTT CARSLKFGCIRSSATKGGNQPQHF
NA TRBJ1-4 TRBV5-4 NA TGTGCCAGCAGCTCCAACAGGAACGTTAATGAAAAACTGTTTTTT CASSSNRNVNEKLFF
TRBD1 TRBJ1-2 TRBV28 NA TGTGCCAGCAGTCCGGGACAGATCTATGGCTACACCTTC CASSPGQIYGYTF
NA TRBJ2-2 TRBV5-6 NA TGTGCCAGCAGCTCCCCCTACGGGGAGCTGTTTTTT CASSSPYGELFF
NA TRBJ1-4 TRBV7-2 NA TGTGCCAGCAGCTTAAAAAAGTCCGCAACTAATGAAAAACTGTTTTTT CASSLKKSATNEKLFF
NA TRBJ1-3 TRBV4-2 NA TGTGCCAGCAGCTTGGCCGGGGGTACTGGAAACACCATATATTTT CASSLAGGTGNTIYF
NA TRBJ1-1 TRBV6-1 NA TGTGCCAGCAGTGATCGGGGTGGGGGAAACACTGAAGCTTTCTTT CASSDRGGGNTEAFF